These 15 T cell receptor beta chains came from one sample sequenced in a study of blood T cells in healthy people across ages. With a J-beta primer mix and a sample-barcoded 5' primer, a second PCR ran about 6 to 11 cycles. MiXCR, run by TCRdb on the 5' RACE reads, gives a single entry per CDR3 protein. The sample has approximately 400,000 distinct CDR3 sequences, approximately 47% seen once. Material for sequencing was blood. The receptors were sampled from a man aged 55 to 70 in good health.

A remark on this clonotype: One base away lies a much larger clone, so this may be a sequencing read error. The rearrangement joins TRBV5-1 to TRBJ2-3; D perhaps matches TRBD2 (6 bases). The CDR3 has 12 residues. Germline V gene lookup returns CDR1 SGHRS and CDR2 YFSETQ. Trimming removed 7 bases at V and 5 bases at J, with 11 bases between. The CDR3 DNA sequence: TGCGCCAGCTGCCCAGCGGGAGATACGCAGTATTTT. It codes for CASCPAGDTQYF.

This clonotype showed up just once. The genes are TRBV6-2 or TRBV6-3 and TRBJ2-7; the match to TRBD2 covers 10 bases. CDR1 MNHEY and CDR2 SVGEGT come from the germline V gene. The length of the CDR3 is 18 residues. V gave up 0 bases and J gave up 0 bases; unmatched junction bases: 8. The CDR3 protein is CASSYSLAGPTASYEQYF. CDR3 in DNA: TGTGCCAGCAGTTACTCACTAGCGGGGCCCACGGCCTCCTACGAGCAGTACTTC.

V and J are TRBV12-3 or TRBV12-4 and TRBJ2-7, with TRBD1 as a possible D gene (7 bases). The CDR3 is 14 amino acids. V gave up 5 bases and J gave up 1 base, with 12 bases separating them. DNA for the CDR3: TGTGCCAGCAGTCAGGGGGACTCTTCCTACGAGCAGTACTTC. Protein sequence: CASSQGDSSYEQYF.

This clonotype appeared a few times. The CDR3 DNA follows: TGTGCCACCAGCAGAGATTTATTGCGGGACAGGGGATCGCAGTACTTC. Encoded protein: CATSRDLLRDRGSQYF. The rearrangement joins TRBV15 to TRBJ2-7; 10 bases line up with TRBD1. This CDR3 spans 16 amino acids. Germline V gene sequence: CDR1 LNHNV, CDR2 YYDKDF (reference sequence). Losses at the gene ends were 0 bases for V and 9 bases for J; bases not matched to a gene: 11.

The V call is TRBV5-6, the J call TRBJ1-2; tentatively, D is TRBD1 (6 bases). Trimming shortened V by 4 bases and J by 4 bases, and 11 bases separated the two germline ends. Germline CDR1 and CDR2: SGHDT and YYEEEE. This CDR3 spans 13 amino acids. DNA for the CDR3: TGTGCCAGCAGCGGCAGGGGCTTCTATGGCTACACCTTC. Its protein is CASSGRGFYGYTF.

This clonotype was counted once. This could be a read error, since a much larger clone is one nucleotide away. CDR3 nucleotide sequence: TGTGCCAGCAGCCCTCGGGACAGGGTTGTTTCCTATAATCCACCCCTCCACTTT. Translating gives CASSPRDRVVSYNPPLHF. V and J are TRBV11-2 and TRBJ1-6; TRBD1 matches at 9 bases. Germline CDR1 is SGHAT and CDR2 is FQNNGV. The CDR3 is made up of 18 amino acids.

This clonotype came up a few times. This chain connects TRBV6-5 to TRBJ2-4; D tentatively reads TRBD1 or TRBD2 (5 bases each). The germline V gene encodes CDR1 MNHEY and CDR2 SVGAGI. Trimming stripped 2 bases from V and 8 bases from J, with 10 bases between. CDR3 length equals 13 residues. The CDR3 loop reads CASSYRVGDIQYF. Written as DNA, the CDR3 is TGTGCCAGCAGTTACAGGGTGGGGGACATTCAGTACTTC.

The chain couples TRBV24-1 to TRBJ2-4, with TRBD2 identical over 8 bases. Germline CDR1 is KGHDR and CDR2 is SFDVKD. V was pared by 4 bases and J by 0 bases, with 4 bases of the junction left unmatched. CDR3 length: 16 amino acids. CDR3 sequence: CATSESGRAAKNIQYF. The CDR3 coding sequence is TGTGCCACCAGTGAGTCCGGGAGGGCAGCCAAAAACATTCAGTACTTC.

This chain joins TRBV7-9 and TRBJ2-7, with unresolved D. Germline assignment: CDR1 SEHNR and CDR2 FQNEAQ (reference sequence). The CDR3 is 15 amino acids. Trimming took off 5 bases at V and 4 bases at J, with 18 bases between the two ends. The CDR3 sequence: CASSPYSLKLYEQYF. The CDR3, as DNA: TGTGCCAGCAGCCCCTACAGCTTAAAGCTGTACGAGCAGTACTTC. The full variable domain, with the rest looked up from reference TRBV7-9 and TRBJ2-7, is DTGVSQNPRHKITKRGQNVTFRCDPISEHNRLYWYRQTLGQGPEFLTYFQNEAQLEKSRLLSDRFSAERPKGSFSTLEIQRTEQGDSAMYLCASSPYSLKLYEQYFGPGTRLTVT.

The chain has TRBV6-1 and TRBJ2-2; TRBD1 might be the D (5 bases). Trimming removed 6 bases from V and 3 bases from J, with 14 bases in between. There are 15 residues in the CDR3. Germline loops: CDR1 MNHNS, CDR2 SASEGT. CDR3 DNA sequence: TGTGCCAGCAGCCCGACAGAACTTTACACCGGGGAGCTGTTTTTT. It yields the protein CASSPTELYTGELFF.

The CDR3 coding sequence is TGCAGTGCTAGAGCCAGTGGGAGGGGGAGTTACAATGAGCAGTTCTTC. Its protein product is CSARASGRGSYNEQFF. This chain connects TRBV20-1 to TRBJ2-1, with a possible D match to TRBD2 (7 bases). Trimming shortened V by 1 base and J by 4 bases, and 17 bases separated the two germline ends. CDR1 is DFQATT and CDR2 is SNEGSKA in the germline V gene (reference sequence). This CDR3 spans 16 amino acids.

This clonotype has more than one count but fewer than ten. The genes are TRBV5-1 and TRBJ1-1; TRBD1 might be the D (5 bases). The CDR3 has 14 amino acids. The ends were cut back, 0 bases at V and 7 bases at J, with 13 bases in the middle. Germline V gene data show CDR1 as SGHRS and CDR2 as YFSETQ. The DNA of the CDR3 is TGCGCCAGCAGCTTGGGGGGGATAGCCGATGAAGCTTTCTTT. Translated: CASSLGGIADEAFF.

This clonotype was observed a handful of times. The V and J genes are TRBV6-5 and TRBJ1-2, with a weak D call TRBD1 (5 bases). CDR1 MNHEY and CDR2 SVGAGI come from the germline V gene. CDR3 length: 14 amino acids. Trimming pared 2 bases from V and 2 bases from J, leaving 9 bases between. The CDR3 region is CASSYLGTNYGYTF. DNA for the CDR3: TGTGCCAGCAGTTACCTCGGGACGAACTATGGCTACACCTTC.

The sample holds a few counts of this clonotype. The gene calls are TRBV7-8 and TRBJ1-1, with D possibly TRBD1 on 5 matching bases. The germline V gene encodes CDR1 SGHVS and CDR2 FQNEAQ. The CDR3 sequence is 16 residues long. The germline V and J ends were trimmed by 4 bases and 1 base, with 16 bases remaining between them. The CDR3 nucleotides are TGTGCCAGCAGCTCCTCTGGACGGACACCGAACACTGAAGCTTTCTTT. Translated: CASSSSGRTPNTEAFF. Full variable domain (outside the CDR3, taken from reference TRBV7-8 and TRBJ1-1): GAGVSQSPRYKVAKRGQDVALRCDPISGHVSLFWYQQALGQGPEFLTYFQNEAQLDKSGLPSDRFFAERPEGSVSTLKIQRTQQEDSAVYLCASSSSGRTPNTEAFFGQGTRLTVV.

This clonotype was seen only a few times. The V call is TRBV15, the J call TRBJ2-1; 9 bases match TRBD1. The CDR3 totals 16 residues. The ends lost 1 base at V and 4 bases at J; junction bases unmatched: 5. Germline V gene lookup returns CDR1 LNHNV and CDR2 YYDKDF (reference sequence). CDR3 bases: TGTGCCACCAGCAGAGCCGGGACAGGGCTTTACAATGAGCAGTTCTTC. Protein product: CATSRAGTGLYNEQFF.